This T cell receptor (beta chain) was sequenced during a study of cytomegalovirus exposure and HLA in healthy donors. Regarding the study as a whole: Rare TCR sequences dominated, though some public TCRs recurred in many donors. A later analysis reportedly identified an Asian-associated ancestry cluster as carrying fewer N-insertions than the 666-donor mean.

Points on this clone: Its antigen is not known.

The germline V gene has CDR1 MNHEY and CDR2 SMNVEV (reference sequence). This CDR3 contains 13 residues. Between the trimmed V and J ends, which lost 2 bases and 5 bases, there was a span of 9 bases. The primer mix had 60 Vbeta and 13 Jbeta primers. TCRdb keeps only in-frame clones here, not all; method: immunoSEQ multiplex PCR. Altogether about 150,000 clones are present, around four fifths being singletons, with the ten largest covering under 1.5%. This rearrangement joins TRBV27 to TRBJ1-1, with D maybe TRBD1 (6 bases). This TCR came from a woman aged 25 to 45 in good health and CMV-seronegative. Sequencing was performed on PBMCs. In DNA, the CDR3 is TGTGCCAGCAGTTTAACAGGGCTGACTGAAGCTTTCTTT. It yields the protein CASSLTGLTEAFF.